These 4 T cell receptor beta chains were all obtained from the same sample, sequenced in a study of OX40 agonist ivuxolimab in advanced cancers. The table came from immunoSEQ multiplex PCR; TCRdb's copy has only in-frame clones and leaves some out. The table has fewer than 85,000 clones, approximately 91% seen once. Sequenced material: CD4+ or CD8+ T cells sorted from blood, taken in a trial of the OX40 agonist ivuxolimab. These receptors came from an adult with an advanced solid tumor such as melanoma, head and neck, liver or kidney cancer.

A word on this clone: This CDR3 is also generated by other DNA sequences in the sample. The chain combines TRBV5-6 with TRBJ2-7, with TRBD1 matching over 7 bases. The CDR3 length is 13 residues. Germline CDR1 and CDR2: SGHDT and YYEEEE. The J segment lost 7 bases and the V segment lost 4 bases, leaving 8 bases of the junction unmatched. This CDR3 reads CASSHRQGWEQYF. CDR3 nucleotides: TGTGCCAGCAGCCACCGACAGGGATGGGAGCAGTACTTC.

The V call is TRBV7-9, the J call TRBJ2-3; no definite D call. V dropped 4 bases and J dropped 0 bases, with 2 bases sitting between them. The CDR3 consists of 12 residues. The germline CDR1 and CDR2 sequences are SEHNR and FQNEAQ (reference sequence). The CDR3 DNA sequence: TGTGCCAGCAGCTCGAGCACAGATACGCAGTATTTT. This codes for CASSSSTDTQYF.

For the CDR3, the DNA is TGTGCCAGCAGCTACGGGGCGCGGGATCGGGAGACCCAGTACTTC. Translated, it gives CASSYGARDRETQYF. V and J are TRBV5-4 and TRBJ2-5, with a weak D call TRBD2 (6 bases). The CDR3 is 15 residues long. V was trimmed by 3 bases and J by 5 bases, leaving 17 bases between them. The germline V gene encodes CDR1 SGHNT and CDR2 YYREEE (reference sequence).

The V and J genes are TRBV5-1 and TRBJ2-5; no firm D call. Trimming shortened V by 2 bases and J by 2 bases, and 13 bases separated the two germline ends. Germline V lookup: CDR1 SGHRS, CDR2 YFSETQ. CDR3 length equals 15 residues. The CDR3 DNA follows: TGCGCCAGCAGCTTAACCGGGCAGATTCAAGAGACCCAGTACTTC. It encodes CASSLTGQIQETQYF. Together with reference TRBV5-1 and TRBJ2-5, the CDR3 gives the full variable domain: KAGVTQTPRYLIKTRGQQVTLSCSPISGHRSVSWYQQTPGQGLQFLFEYFSETQRNKGNFPGRFSGRQFSNSRSEMNVSTLELGDSALYLCASSLTGQIQETQYFGPGTRLLVL.